This T cell receptor (beta chain) came from a study of shared clonotypes between healthy human individuals. Authors' methods: Junction-only sequences without quality scores were provided by ImmunoSEQ, so filtering was different. Sequenced by immunoSEQ multiplex PCR; TCRdb stores in-frame clones only, minus some. V, J and clone size derive from that table, while D and trimming were established from the DNA sequence. The table has roughly 2,000,000 clones, approximately 92% seen once. Of note for this clone: Its antigen remains unknown.

Naive CD8 cells, CD45RO-negative and positively selected for CCR7, excluded terminally differentiated effector memory CD45RA+ cells. Study-wide findings and caveats: Specimens sampled were limited to blood, with tissue repertoires likely differing.

This TCR came from a man younger than 35 in good health. Some clones in this sample may be carry-over from other donors' samples. Sequenced input: naive CD8+ T cells from PBMCs.

This CDR3 reads CASSELREKWWEETQYF. In DNA form, the CDR3 reads TGTGCCAGCAGTGAGCTGCGGGAGAAGTGGTGGGAAGAGACCCAGTACTTC. This chain joins TRBV2 and TRBJ2-5; 7 bases agree with TRBD2. V lost 3 bases and J lost 3; bases outside the gene matches: 13. This CDR3 is 17 amino acids long. Germline loops: CDR1 SNHLY, CDR2 FYNNEI.